This is a list of T cell receptor beta chains from one sample in a study of cytomegalovirus exposure and HLA in healthy donors. TCRdb's table, derived via immunoSEQ multiplex PCR, lists solely in-frame clones and lacks some. The top ten clones hold roughly 1.4% of a sample with 100,000 to 120,000 clones, 85% to 90% of them seen once. Material for sequencing was PBMCs. These receptors were collected from a woman aged 25-40 years in good health and CMV-seropositive. Each CDR3 is given with its conserved first and last residue. Fields, in order: CDR3 DNA, CDR3 protein, clone size, V gene, D gene, J gene. D genes are given only for firm matches. Only part of the rows carry a size: once, few, many, or a class if the clone is expanded.

CDR3 DNA: TGTGCCAGCCTCAGGGCGGTCAATCAAGAGACCCAGTACTTC
CDR3 protein: CASLRAVNQETQYF
clone size: NA
V gene: TRBV18
D gene: NA
J gene: TRBJ2-5

CDR3 DNA: TGTGCCAGCACAACGGACAGCCTCTACAATGAGCAGTTCTTC
CDR3 protein: CASTTDSLYNEQFF
clone size: once
V gene: TRBV27
D gene: NA
J gene: TRBJ2-1

CDR3 DNA: TGCGCCAGCAGCTTGTATTACGGACAGGCGGCGGACTATGGCTACACCTTC
CDR3 protein: CASSLYYGQAADYGYTF
clone size: NA
V gene: TRBV5-1
D gene: TRBD1
J gene: TRBJ1-2

CDR3 DNA: TGTGCCAGCAGCTCCGGACAATCCTACGAGCAGTACTTC
CDR3 protein: CASSSGQSYEQYF
clone size: few
V gene: TRBV7-2
D gene: NA
J gene: TRBJ2-7

CDR3 DNA: TGCAGTGTACTCACAGATACGCAGTATTTT
CDR3 protein: CSVLTDTQYF
clone size: NA
V gene: TRBV20-1
D gene: NA
J gene: TRBJ2-3

CDR3 DNA: TGTGCCAGCAGCTTTCCTGGAGGTACGCAGTATTTT
CDR3 protein: CASSFPGGTQYF
clone size: once
V gene: TRBV11-1
D gene: NA
J gene: TRBJ2-3

CDR3 DNA: TGTGCCAGCAGCTACCCCACACCGAACACTGAAGCTTTCTTT
CDR3 protein: CASSYPTPNTEAFF
clone size: NA
V gene: TRBV7-9
D gene: NA
J gene: TRBJ1-1

CDR3 DNA: TGTGCCAGCGTGCAGGCGAACACTGAAGCTTTCTTT
CDR3 protein: CASVQANTEAFF
clone size: NA
V gene: TRBV28
D gene: NA
J gene: TRBJ1-1

CDR3 DNA: TGTGCCAGCAGTTTAAGGCCGTGGCAGGGCCCAGCTAATCATAATGAAAAACTGTTTTTT
CDR3 protein: CASSLRPWQGPANHNEKLFF
clone size: few
V gene: TRBV27
D gene: NA
J gene: TRBJ1-4

CDR3 DNA: TGCGCCAGCAGTGAGCCGAGGGACTTTGGATGGCACGAGCAGTACTTC
CDR3 protein: CASSEPRDFGWHEQYF
clone size: NA
V gene: TRBV10-2
D gene: NA
J gene: TRBJ2-7

CDR3 DNA: TGTGCCAGCAGCCGTACAAACTTGGGGAGCTATGGCTACACCTTC
CDR3 protein: CASSRTNLGSYGYTF
clone size: NA
V gene: TRBV6-5
D gene: NA
J gene: TRBJ1-2

CDR3 DNA: TGTGCCAGCAGTCAAGGACAGGCGGGGGAGCAGTACTTC
CDR3 protein: CASSQGQAGEQYF
clone size: NA
V gene: TRBV28
D gene: NA
J gene: TRBJ2-7

CDR3 DNA: TGTGCCAGCAGCGGAACGGGACACCCCGAGCAGTACTTC
CDR3 protein: CASSGTGHPEQYF
clone size: NA
V gene: TRBV9
D gene: NA
J gene: TRBJ2-7

CDR3 DNA: TGTGCCAGCAGCTCAGCGGGGACTAGCGCCAATGAGCAGTTCTTC
CDR3 protein: CASSSAGTSANEQFF
clone size: NA
V gene: TRBV7-2
D gene: TRBD2
J gene: TRBJ2-1

CDR3 DNA: TGCGCCAGCAGCGTAAGCGGGGGAGGCAGCGGCTCTGGAAACACCATATATTTT
CDR3 protein: CASSVSGGGSGSGNTIYF
clone size: NA
V gene: TRBV5-1
D gene: NA
J gene: TRBJ1-3

CDR3 DNA: TGTGCCTGGAGTGTAATAGGGGTGGGTGAAGCTTTCTTT
CDR3 protein: CAWSVIGVGEAFF
clone size: NA
V gene: TRBV30
D gene: NA
J gene: TRBJ1-1

CDR3 DNA: TGTGCCAGTAGTATGGGTGAGGTTCGCAATCAGCCCCAGCATTTT
CDR3 protein: CASSMGEVRNQPQHF
clone size: few
V gene: TRBV19
D gene: NA
J gene: TRBJ1-5

CDR3 DNA: TGTGCCAGCAGTTCTCTCGGGACTAGCGGGAGATTTGGGAAGTTCTTC
CDR3 protein: CASSSLGTSGRFGKFF
clone size: NA
V gene: TRBV27
D gene: TRBD2
J gene: TRBJ2-1

CDR3 DNA: TGTGCCAGCAGTCCCTATCTCTGGGGACAGCGTGGTGGCTACACCTTC
CDR3 protein: CASSPYLWGQRGGYTF
clone size: many
V gene: TRBV28
D gene: TRBD1
J gene: TRBJ1-2

CDR3 DNA: TGTGCCAGCAGCTTAGAGAGGACTAGCACCCACGAGCAGTACTTC
CDR3 protein: CASSLERTSTHEQYF
clone size: NA
V gene: TRBV7-2
D gene: TRBD2
J gene: TRBJ2-7

CDR3 DNA: TGTGCCAGCAGCTTAGATGTCAGATCCTACGAGCAGTACTTC
CDR3 protein: CASSLDVRSYEQYF
clone size: NA
V gene: TRBV7-9
D gene: NA
J gene: TRBJ2-7

CDR3 DNA: TGTGCCAGCAGTGAAGCGGGGAGAGTAGGGACATATGAAGCTTTCTTT
CDR3 protein: CASSEAGRVGTYEAFF
clone size: NA
V gene: TRBV2
D gene: NA
J gene: TRBJ1-1

CDR3 DNA: TGCGCCAGCAGCCCGGGACTAGCGATCTACGAGCAGTACTTC
CDR3 protein: CASSPGLAIYEQYF
clone size: NA
V gene: TRBV5-1
D gene: TRBD2
J gene: TRBJ2-7

CDR3 DNA: TGTGCCAGCAGCTTAGCGGGGGGACGCCAAGAGACCCAGTACTTC
CDR3 protein: CASSLAGGRQETQYF
clone size: NA
V gene: TRBV7-2
D gene: NA
J gene: TRBJ2-5

CDR3 DNA: TGTGCCAGCAGCCCCGGGACTAGTGTTAATGAGCAGTTCTTC
CDR3 protein: CASSPGTSVNEQFF
clone size: NA
V gene: TRBV13
D gene: TRBD2
J gene: TRBJ2-1

CDR3 DNA: TGCGCCAGCAGTCTCGGACAGGGGGACACTGAAGCTTTCTTT
CDR3 protein: CASSLGQGDTEAFF
clone size: NA
V gene: TRBV4-3
D gene: TRBD1
J gene: TRBJ1-1